This T cell receptor (beta chain) originates from a study of T cells expressing NK-cell markers. Germline V gives CDR1 SGHVS, CDR2 FQNEAQ. This CDR3 has 14 amino acids. Using the 5' RACE reads, TCRdb records one entry per CDR3 protein without DNA. Its table records 500,000 to 700,000 distinct CDR3 sequences. The sample consisted of blood T cells: a sorted CD56 or NKG2C T cell subset, CD4+ or CD8+ T cells, or bulk PBMC T cells (not recorded which). This receptor was identified in a man aged 18 to 30 in good health. The gene calls are TRBV7-8 and TRBJ1-2; TCRdb reports TRBD1, a call that lacks DNA to check it against. CDR3 residues: CASSLETGNYGYTF.